One sample yielded the 14 T cell receptor beta chains listed below, sequenced in a study of T cells in Graves' hyperthyroidism and ophthalmopathy. Template material for amplifying TCR beta CDR3 regions consisted of RNA transcripts. In the first-round RT-PCR of the TCR CDR3, the HTBI primer set was used. TCRdb reprocessed the multiplex PCR reads with MiXCR, giving one entry per CDR3 protein. The sample yields 600,000 or so distinct CDR3 sequences, 15% to 20% seen once. Sequenced sample: blood. The receptors were sampled from a woman aged 30 to 39 with Graves' hyperthyroidism.

The chain recombines TRBV11-2 with TRBJ2-7, with 8 nucleotides matching TRBD1. Germline CDR1 and CDR2: SGHAT and FQNNGV. V trimming: 3 bases; J trimming: 7 bases; junction bases outside the gene matches: 8. The CDR3 totals 14 residues. As DNA, the CDR3 is TGTGCCAGCAGCTTGGTACAGGGGGAGAGAGAGCAGTACTTC. Protein product: CASSLVQGEREQYF.

The rearrangement uses TRBV11-2 and TRBJ2-5; possibly TRBD2 for D (5 bases). Germline CDR1 SGHAT, CDR2 FQNNGV. The CDR3 is made up of 14 amino acids. The germline V and J ends were trimmed by 1 base and 5 bases, with 11 bases remaining between them. CDR3 sequence: CASSLGVASETQYF. DNA for the CDR3: TGTGCCAGCAGCTTAGGAGTGGCTAGCGAGACCCAGTACTTC.

This chain joins TRBV7-8 and TRBJ2-7, with 11 bases matching TRBD2. V lost 5 bases and J lost 4; bases outside the gene matches: 10. CDR1 SGHVS and CDR2 FQNEAQ come from the germline V gene. The length of the CDR3 is 16 residues. CDR3 coding DNA: TGTGCCAGCAGCCACTTAGCGGGAGGGCCCCTTTACGAGCAGTACTTC. It translates to CASSHLAGGPLYEQYF.

The chain uses TRBV13 and TRBJ1-1; D ambiguous. Germline CDR1 reads PRHDT; CDR2 reads FYEKMQ (reference sequence). The V and J ends lost 1 base and 5 bases respectively, with 14 bases between them. CDR3 size: 15 residues. The CDR3 region has the DNA TGTGCCAGCAGCTTAGACGTCCCCTTAGGGACTGAAGCTTTCTTT. It yields the protein CASSLDVPLGTEAFF.

This clonotype was observed many times. The genes are TRBV18 and TRBJ1-5; D remains ambiguous. The CDR3 has 14 amino acids. V was cut by 2 bases and J by 3 bases, with 8 bases left in between. The germline V gene has CDR1 KGHSH and CDR2 LQKENI. CDR3 nucleotide sequence: TGTGCCAGCTCACCATCCGGGAACAATCAGCCCCAGCATTTT. It is translated as CASSPSGNNQPQHF. The variable domain in full, with the rest retrieved from reference TRBV18 and TRBJ1-5, is NAGVMQNPRHLVRRRGQEARLRCSPMKGHSHVYWYRQLPEEGLKFMVYLQKENIIDESGMPKERFSAEFPKEGPSILRIQQVVRGDSAAYFCASSPSGNNQPQHFGDGTRLSIL.

This clonotype was detected many times. The V gene is TRBV20-1, the J gene TRBJ2-7; no clear D. Trimming left V 6 bases short and J 2 bases short, with 17 bases between. This CDR3 spans 14 amino acids. CDR1 and CDR2 (germline): DFQATT, SNEGSKA (reference sequence). The CDR3 nucleotides are TGCAGTGCCAGATCCATTCCACTTACCTACGAGCAGTACTTC. Protein: CSARSIPLTYEQYF.

There are a few counts of this clonotype. The chain recombines TRBV20-1 with TRBJ2-3; possibly TRBD2 for D (5 bases). The V end lost 5 bases, the J end lost 2 bases, and 14 bases lay between the germline ends. The CDR3 has 14 amino acids. The germline V gene has CDR1 DFQATT and CDR2 SNEGSKA (reference sequence). As DNA, the CDR3 is TGCAGTGCTGAAGGACTCGCTAACACAGATACGCAGTATTTT. Its protein product is CSAEGLANTDTQYF.

This clonotype was detected ten times or more. The chain has TRBV29-1 and TRBJ1-1; 9 nucleotides agree with TRBD1. The CDR3 runs to 13 residues. Unmatched junction bases numbered 1, after V lost 4 bases and J lost 1 base. The germline CDR1 and CDR2 sequences are SQVTM and ANQGSEA. CDR3 residues: CSVGTGENTEAFF. The CDR3 DNA sequence: TGCAGCGTTGGGACAGGGGAGAACACTGAAGCTTTCTTT.

J is TRBJ1-5 and V is TRBV29-1; D might be TRBD1 (6 bases). Trimming pared 4 bases from V and 3 bases from J, leaving 13 bases between. Germline lookup yields CDR1 SQVTM and CDR2 ANQGSEA. The CDR3 has 14 residues. The CDR3 bases are TGCAGCGTTGGACAACAGGGAATCAATCAGCCCCAGCATTTT. Translating gives CSVGQQGINQPQHF.

This clonotype was observed a handful of times. The chain is built from TRBV5-1 and TRBJ2-1; 9 bases line up with TRBD2. Trimming took 7 bases from V and 6 from J; bases not matched to a gene: 11. Germline V gene data show CDR1 as SGHRS and CDR2 as YFSETQ. This CDR3 is built from 15 residues. The CDR3 here is CASFFNGGRGNEQFF. CDR3 sequence (DNA): TGCGCCAGCTTCTTTAACGGCGGGAGGGGCAATGAGCAGTTCTTC.

This clonotype was seen many times. The chain is built from TRBV7-2 and TRBJ2-7; D gene unclear. Trimming took off 3 bases at V and 3 bases at J, with 18 bases between the two ends. Per the germline V gene, CDR1 is SGHTA and CDR2 is FQGNSA. CDR3 size: 16 residues. The CDR3 loop is CASSFSSYSFGYEQYF. The CDR3, as DNA: TGTGCCAGCAGCTTTAGTTCTTACAGCTTCGGCTACGAGCAGTACTTC.

The chain combines TRBV19 with TRBJ1-2, with D possibly TRBD1 on 5 matching bases. V dropped 6 bases and J dropped 5 bases, with 13 bases sitting between them. CDR3 length equals 13 residues. Germline assignment: CDR1 LNHDA and CDR2 SQIVND (reference sequence). The CDR3 protein is CASRGREGYGYTF. For the CDR3, the DNA is TGTGCCAGTAGAGGCAGGGAAGGGTATGGCTACACCTTC.

This clonotype occurred a few times. The chain carries TRBV2 and TRBJ2-6; D gene unclear. CDR3 length: 15 amino acids. Between the trimmed V and J ends, which lost 2 bases and 4 bases, there was a span of 9 bases. Germline CDR1 is SNHLY and CDR2 is FYNNEI. CDR3 sequence: CASSETRTGANVLTF. In DNA form, the CDR3 reads TGTGCCAGCAGTGAAACCAGGACGGGGGCCAACGTCCTGACTTTC. The full variable domain, its missing parts supplied by reference TRBV2 and TRBJ2-6, is EPEVTQTPSHQVTQMGQEVILRCVPISNHLYFYWYRQILGQKVEFLVSFYNNEISEKSEIFDDQFSVERPDGSNFTLKIRSTKLEDSAMYFCASSETRTGANVLTFGAGSRLTVL.

In its sample, this clonotype was seen many times. The rearrangement links TRBV30 to TRBJ2-2, with D tentatively TRBD2 (6 bases). This CDR3 contains 16 residues. Germline loops: CDR1 GTSNPN, CDR2 SVGIG (reference sequence). Between the trimmed V and J ends, which lost 2 bases and 6 bases, there was a span of 19 bases. The CDR3 region has the DNA TGTGCCTGGAGTCGGGGGAGTAGAATTGTTTCCGGGGAGCTGTTTTTT. It is translated as CAWSRGSRIVSGELFF.